This is a list of T cell receptor beta chains from one sample in a study of vaccination and CD4 T cells after COVID-19. These receptors are not linked to any known antigen. One entry per CDR3 protein results from TCRdb running MiXCR on the PCR reads. Of 12,000 or so distinct CDR3 sequences listed, roughly 62% are singletons. The sequenced sample was CD4+ T cells from blood, cultured in vitro. All receptors come from a human donor who had recovered from COVID-19. Each CDR3 is given with its conserved first and last residue. Not all rows give a size; the values are once, few, many and, for expanded clones, a class.

CDR3: CSARERAGVAGELFF
V: TRBV20-1
J: TRBJ2-2
size: few

CDR3: CASTTRGREAGYTF
V: TRBV5-6
J: TRBJ1-2
size: -

CDR3: CSASPWRDSPNYGYTF
V: TRBV20-1
J: TRBJ1-2
size: few

CDR3: CASSPEVNRPLRGYTF
V: TRBV7-9
J: TRBJ1-2
size: -

CDR3: CSASQSSGGYNEQFF
V: TRBV20-1
J: TRBJ2-1
size: -

CDR3: CSARGGGTGFTYEQYF
V: TRBV20-1
J: TRBJ2-7
size: -

CDR3: CASSESLYQETQYF
V: TRBV25-1
J: TRBJ2-5
size: -

CDR3: CSARGVGGLAGVGGTGELFF
V: TRBV20-1
J: TRBJ2-2
size: -

CDR3: CASSWNQPQHF
V: TRBV27
J: TRBJ1-5
size: -

CDR3: CSAREGLWGNQPQHF
V: TRBV20-1
J: TRBJ1-5
size: -

CDR3: CASSWDRGEEAFF
V: TRBV10-1
J: TRBJ1-1
size: -

CDR3: CAISDPRQGLRYF
V: TRBV10-3
J: TRBJ2-1
size: -

CDR3: CASSLAQGGGQPQHF
V: TRBV11-1
J: TRBJ1-5
size: few

CDR3: CAWSGGYQETQYF
V: TRBV30
J: TRBJ2-5
size: -

CDR3: CATRDWGQGRLTEAFF
V: TRBV27
J: TRBJ1-1
size: -

CDR3: CASSVRSLDSPLHF
V: TRBV6-1
J: TRBJ1-6
size: -

CDR3: CASRRPGTDTQYF
V: TRBV7-2
J: TRBJ2-3
size: -